The 18 T cell receptor beta chains below all came from one sample that was sequenced in a study of blood T cell repertoires in COVID-19. Assay: immunoSEQ multiplex PCR; the TCRdb copy retains only in-frame clones and omits some. The table has about 150,000 clones, approximately 90% seen once. The sequencing input was peripheral blood. These receptors were obtained from a man younger than 30 with COVID-19, enrolled during active disease.

This sequence joins TRBV5-1 and TRBJ1-2; 10 bases map to TRBD1. Looked up from germline, CDR1 is SGHRS and CDR2 is YFSETQ. V lost 2 bases to trimming and J lost 8 bases; unmatched junction nucleotides: 18. The length of the CDR3 is 18 residues. CDR3 amino acids: CASSLKRDRGPRGEGYTF. The CDR3 region has the DNA TGCGCCAGCAGCTTAAAAAGGGACAGGGGCCCTCGAGGAGAGGGCTACACCTTC.

This chain joins TRBV15 and TRBJ2-1; D unresolved. CDR1 LNHNV and CDR2 YYDKDF come from the germline V gene (reference sequence). Deletions cut 0 bases from V and 4 bases from J, with 7 bases between. The CDR3 covers 14 residues. CDR3 nucleotide sequence: TGTGCCACCAGCAGAGATCCCGGTTACAATGAGCAGTTCTTC. It encodes CATSRDPGYNEQFF.

The chain recombines TRBV6-5 with TRBJ1-3, with D possibly TRBD1 on 5 matching bases. V lost 2 bases and J 1 base, leaving 9 bases between the germline ends. Germline loops: CDR1 MNHEY, CDR2 SVGAGI. The length of the CDR3 is 15 residues. CDR3 coding DNA: TGTGCCAGCAGTTACGCAGGGATTTCTGGAAACACCATATATTTT. Translated: CASSYAGISGNTIYF.

The chain has TRBV19 and TRBJ2-4; 7 bases are shared with TRBD2. The trim removed 4 bases at V and 0 bases at J, leaving 9 bases unmatched. This CDR3 has 17 amino acids. Germline V gives CDR1 LNHDA, CDR2 SQIVND (reference sequence). The CDR3 is CASSTSRGSVAKNIQYF. The CDR3 nucleotides read TGTGCCAGTAGTACAAGCCGCGGGAGTGTAGCCAAAAACATTCAGTACTTC.

This clone was observed a single time. The chain joins TRBV14 to TRBJ2-7; weak D call: TRBD2 (5 bases). The V and J ends lost 0 bases and 5 bases respectively, with 14 bases between them. Germline V gives CDR1 SGHDN, CDR2 FVKESK. The CDR3 runs 15 residues. The CDR3 is CASSQEGGLRDEQYF. The CDR3 DNA is TGTGCCAGCAGCCAAGAAGGAGGATTGAGGGACGAGCAGTACTTC.

The chain links TRBV24-1 to TRBJ2-7, with TRBD2 matching over 8 bases. Germline values: CDR1 KGHDR, CDR2 SFDVKD. V gave up 1 base and J gave up 3 bases; unmatched junction bases: 13. The CDR3 covers 18 residues. The CDR3 region is CATSDLVGSRGGSYEQYF. CDR3 DNA: TGTGCCACCAGTGATTTAGTTGGGTCCCGCGGGGGGAGCTACGAGCAGTACTTC.

This clone was counted a single time. V usage is TRBV5-8 and J usage is TRBJ2-1; D is ambiguous. Trimming stripped 0 bases from V and 0 bases from J, with 7 bases between. Germline CDR1 is SGHTS and CDR2 is YDEGEE. CDR3 length equals 15 residues. The CDR3 DNA sequence: TGTGCCAGCAGCTTGGGATCCAGCTCCTACAATGAGCAGTTCTTC. This sequence encodes CASSLGSSSYNEQFF.

V and J are TRBV6-6 and TRBJ2-5; TRBD2 matches 9 bases. Germline V CDR1 and CDR2: MNHNY, SVGAGI (reference sequence). Trimming removed 2 bases from V and 5 bases from J; junction bases left unmatched: 3. CDR3 length: 14 residues. The CDR3 sequence: CASSYAGLAETQYF. DNA of the CDR3: TGTGCCAGCAGTTACGCGGGACTAGCTGAGACCCAGTACTTC.

V and J are TRBV13 and TRBJ1-2; D perhaps matches TRBD1 (6 bases). V lost 5 bases, J lost 4 bases, and 14 bases lay in between. Germline V gene lookup returns CDR1 PRHDT and CDR2 FYEKMQ (reference sequence). This CDR3 contains 14 residues. CDR3 protein: CASSAGRGPYGYTF. In nucleotides, the CDR3 is TGTGCCAGCAGCGCGGGCAGGGGCCCCTATGGCTACACCTTC.

The V and J genes are TRBV19 and TRBJ2-7; TRBD1 matches 8 bases. CDR3 size: 15 residues. CDR1 is LNHDA, CDR2 SQIVND, per germline (reference sequence). With 5 bases clipped from V and 2 bases from J, the junction kept 8 bases outside the gene matches. CDR3: CASSVSPGQAYEQYF. In DNA, the CDR3 is TGTGCCAGTAGTGTATCACCGGGACAGGCCTACGAGCAGTACTTC.

The V call is TRBV6-5, the J call TRBJ1-3, with TRBD1 as a possible D gene (5 bases). Trimming stripped 7 bases from V and 0 bases from J, with 13 bases between. The CDR3 runs to 15 residues. Germline CDR1 reads MNHEY; CDR2 reads SVGAGI. The CDR3 DNA follows: TGTGCCAGCATTGGGGCAGGGCGCTCTGGAAACACCATATATTTT. It codes for CASIGAGRSGNTIYF.

The chain couples TRBV28 to TRBJ2-4; maybe TRBD2 (6 bases). The germline CDR1 and CDR2 sequences are MDHEN and SYDVKM. Between the trimmed V and J ends, which lost 4 bases and 8 bases, there was a span of 15 bases. The CDR3 covers 14 residues. The CDR3 DNA reads TGTGCCAGCAGTTATCGGACGGGAGATGACATTCAGTACTTC. Its protein product is CASSYRTGDDIQYF.

The chain has TRBV9 and TRBJ2-1, with D possibly being TRBD2 (6 bases). From germline, CDR1 is SGDLS and CDR2 YYNGEE. This CDR3 is built from 15 residues. The V end lost 3 bases, the J end lost 1 base, and 11 bases lay between the germline ends. The CDR3 bases are TGTGCCAGCAGCGCTAGCGTTACATCCTACAATGAGCAGTTCTTC. Its protein is CASSASVTSYNEQFF. The full variable domain, in which reference TRBV9 and TRBJ2-1 provide the parts outside the CDR3, is DSGVTQTPKHLITATGQRVTLRCSPRSGDLSVYWYQQSLDQGLQFLIQYYNGEERAKGNILERFSAQQFPDLHSELNLSSLELGDSALYFCASSASVTSYNEQFFGPGTRLTVL.

The chain combines TRBV5-4 with TRBJ2-1, with 7 bases lining up with TRBD1. Trimming took 4 bases from V and 7 from J; bases not matched to a gene: 5. The CDR3 is made up of 13 amino acids. CDR1 and CDR2 (germline): SGHNT, YYREEE (reference sequence). The CDR3 here is CASSPGTVNEQFF. The CDR3 bases are TGTGCCAGCAGCCCCGGGACAGTAAATGAGCAGTTCTTC.

The genes are TRBV27 and TRBJ2-2; the match to TRBD2 covers 11 bases. In germline, CDR1 is MNHEY, CDR2 SMNVEV (reference sequence). The CDR3 covers 17 residues. Germline trimming cut 5 bases from V and 5 bases from J; bases unmatched to any gene: 10. Here the CDR3 DNA reads TGTGCCAGCAGTAGAAGTAGCGGGAGGGCCGAGACCGGGGAGCTGTTTTTT. Residues: CASSRSSGRAETGELFF.

Of note for this clone: Relative to the germline gene, one junction end is altered; a read error may explain this. The chain employs TRBV2 and TRBJ1-4, with D uncertain. Germline V gene lookup returns CDR1 SNHLY and CDR2 FYNNEI. CDR3 length: 14 residues. The CDR3 DNA reads as TGTGCCAGCAGGTTGACGGCCGGGAATGAAAAACTGCTTTTT. Translating gives CASRLTAGNEKLLF.

The chain links TRBV5-6 to TRBJ2-1; 9 bases fit TRBD2. The CDR3 loop spans 18 amino acids. CDR1 and CDR2 from the germline V gene are SGHDT and YYEEEE. V lost 4 bases to trimming and J lost 0 bases; unmatched junction nucleotides: 11. CDR3 amino acids: CASSPRGGGPYSYNEQFF. The DNA for the CDR3 is TGTGCCAGCAGCCCGCGGGGGGGCGGGCCATACTCCTACAATGAGCAGTTCTTC.

The V gene is TRBV7-6, the J gene TRBJ2-2; D remains ambiguous. The CDR3 covers 14 residues. CDR1 and CDR2 from the germline V gene are SGHVS and FNYEAQ. The V end lost 0 bases, the J end lost 6 bases, and 8 bases lay between the germline ends. In nucleotides, the CDR3 is TGTGCCAGCAGCTTAGCGCTTGGCCCCGGGGAGCTGTTTTTT. Amino acids: CASSLALGPGELFF.